These 18 T cell receptor beta chains originate from one sample sequenced in a study of T cells after yellow fever vaccination. TCRdb itself ran the 5' RACE reads through MiXCR, one entry per CDR3 protein. The table lists some 300,000 distinct CDR3 sequences, around 9.3% of them singletons. The sequencing used CD4+ T cells sorted from PBMCs, collected 5 days after the yellow fever booster vaccination. The receptors stem from a man between 18 and 35 years old who received the YFV17D yellow fever vaccine.

A few counts support this clonotype. The chain carries TRBV19 and TRBJ1-2; 7 positions agree with TRBD1. CDR1 LNHDA and CDR2 SQIVND come from the germline V gene (reference sequence). V shed 2 bases, J shed 6 bases, and the junction held 3 bases outside the gene matches. The CDR3 loop spans 13 amino acids. DNA for the CDR3: TGTGCCAGTAGTATACGACAGGGCAATGGCTACACCTTC. Translation: CASSIRQGNGYTF.

In this sample, this clonotype turned up a few times. The rearrangement links TRBV10-3 to TRBJ1-5, with no clear D. Per the germline V gene, CDR1 is ENHRY and CDR2 is SYGVKD. V lost 3 bases, J lost 1 base, and 1 base lay in between. There are 12 residues in the CDR3. The chain's CDR3 is CAISESNQPQHF. The DNA for the CDR3 is TGTGCCATCAGTGAAAGCAATCAGCCCCAGCATTTT.

This chain links TRBV20-1 with TRBJ2-6; a weak D match, TRBD2 (6 bases). This CDR3 comprises 16 residues. CDR1 is DFQATT, CDR2 SNEGSKA, per germline (reference sequence). Trimming took 1 base from V and 4 from J, leaving 14 bases between them. The CDR3 DNA sequence: TGCAGTGCTAGAGGGACGGGAGACCCGGGGGCCAACGTCCTGACTTTC. It specifies CSARGTGDPGANVLTF.

CDR3 nucleotides: TGTGCCAGCTCACCGCTCGGGGGGGTGAACACTGAAGCTTTCTTT. Translating it yields CASSPLGGVNTEAFF. The chain is built from TRBV18 and TRBJ1-1; tentative D call: TRBD1 (5 bases). The V and J ends lost 3 bases and 0 bases respectively, with 11 bases between them. Per the germline V gene, CDR1 is KGHSH and CDR2 is LQKENI. This CDR3 comprises 15 residues.

This clonotype has only a few counts. The CDR3 here is CASSLASNPGGYTF. The CDR3, as DNA: TGTGCCAGCAGCTTGGCCTCCAACCCGGGTGGCTACACCTTC. J is TRBJ1-2 and V is TRBV7-3; the D is unclear. This CDR3 has 14 residues. Trimming removed 3 bases from V and 7 bases from J, with 15 bases in between. Germline assignment: CDR1 SGHTA and CDR2 FQGTGA.

V is TRBV9 and J is TRBJ2-7, with D possibly matching TRBD2 (5 bases). The CDR3 runs to 14 residues. Germline-derived CDR1 and CDR2 are SGDLS and YYNGEE. The germline V and J ends were trimmed by 4 bases and 0 bases, with 11 bases remaining between them. CDR3 residues: CASSPGIRSYEQYF. CDR3 DNA: TGTGCCAGCAGCCCGGGGATCCGCTCCTACGAGCAGTACTTC.

The CDR3 nucleotides are TGTGCCACCGGACAGTATTTGAATGAGCAGTTCTTC. Its translation is CATGQYLNEQFF. The J gene is TRBJ2-1, the V gene TRBV10-3; maybe TRBD1 (6 bases). The germline gives CDR1 ENHRY, CDR2 SYGVKD. V lost 10 bases to trimming and J lost 7 bases, with 14 bases between them. This CDR3 has 12 amino acids.

This clonotype was counted ten times or more. The chain has TRBV4-3 and TRBJ2-4, with no clear D. The CDR3 sequence is 16 residues long. From germline, CDR1 is LGHNA and CDR2 YSLEER. V shed 3 bases and J shed 0 bases, with 12 bases lying between them. CDR3 in amino acids: CASSQVYGLAKNIQYF. CDR3 coding DNA: TGCGCCAGCAGCCAGGTCTATGGCTTAGCCAAAAACATTCAGTACTTC.

The chain uses TRBV12-3 or TRBV12-4 and TRBJ2-3, with 10 bases matching TRBD2. The length of the CDR3 is 15 residues. J was trimmed by 4 bases and V by 5 bases; bases with no gene match: 6. The CDR3 region is CASSPASGGADTQYF. As DNA, the CDR3 is TGTGCCAGCAGTCCCGCGAGCGGGGGGGCAGATACGCAGTATTTT.

A few counts support this clonotype. The CDR3 nucleotides read TGTGCCAGCAGTGGGACAGATGGGGAGACCCAGTACTTC. This codes for CASSGTDGETQYF. The V gene is TRBV2, the J gene TRBJ2-5; a weak D match, TRBD1 (6 bases). CDR1 and CDR2 (germline): SNHLY, FYNNEI. The CDR3 has 13 amino acids. V was shortened by 4 bases and J by 5 bases, with 11 bases between the two germline ends.

In its sample, this clonotype was seen many times. In nucleotides, the CDR3 is TGTGCCAGCAGTTCGGGACAGGCGCACTCCTACGAGCAGTACTTC. Protein sequence: CASSSGQAHSYEQYF. V is TRBV28 and J is TRBJ2-7; 8 nucleotides line up with TRBD1. The CDR3 consists of 15 residues. The junction had 5 bases not matched to a gene; V was cut back by 4 bases and J by 0 bases. The germline CDR1 and CDR2 sequences are MDHEN and SYDVKM.

This clonotype came up many times. The chain is built from TRBV5-6 and TRBJ1-2; D perhaps matches TRBD1 (6 bases). From germline, CDR1 is SGHDT and CDR2 YYEEEE. V gave up 0 bases and J gave up 2 bases, with 8 bases separating them. The CDR3 covers 14 residues. Here the CDR3 DNA reads TGTGCCAGCAGCTTGGTCCAGGGGAACTATGGCTACACCTTC. It codes for CASSLVQGNYGYTF.

This chain joins TRBV7-9 and TRBJ1-5, with 12 bases aligning to TRBD1. Trimming at V came to 0 bases and at J to 4 bases, leaving 10 bases not matched to a gene. CDR1 and CDR2 (germline): SEHNR, FQNEAQ (reference sequence). The CDR3 covers 19 residues. The CDR3 DNA sequence: TGTGCCAGCAGCTTAGCGCCCCTGGGACAGGGGGCTTGGAATCAGCCCCAGCATTTT. Residues: CASSLAPLGQGAWNQPQHF.

The sample holds a few counts of this clonotype. The J gene is TRBJ1-1, the V gene TRBV2, with D unclear. Germline CDR1 is SNHLY and CDR2 is FYNNEI. The V end lost 0 bases, the J end lost 2 bases, and 4 bases lay between the germline ends. The CDR3 totals 13 residues. For the CDR3, the DNA is TGTGCCAGCAGTGAAGCGGTTAACACTGAAGCTTTCTTT. Translation: CASSEAVNTEAFF.

This clonotype was detected many times. V gene TRBV27 combines with J gene TRBJ1-2; TRBD1 might be the D (5 bases). CDR1 is MNHEY, CDR2 SMNVEV, per germline (reference sequence). CDR3 size: 13 residues. Trimming took 4 bases from V and 3 from J, leaving 9 bases between them. The DNA for the CDR3 is TGTGCCAGCAGTTCGGTCAGGGACTATGGCTACACCTTC. Translation: CASSSVRDYGYTF.

In its sample, this clonotype was seen a few times. The V and J genes are TRBV2 and TRBJ2-7, with D possibly being TRBD2 (7 bases). Germline V gene data show CDR1 as SNHLY and CDR2 as FYNNEI. This CDR3 has 16 amino acids. Trimming cost V 4 bases and J 5 bases, with 21 bases left between them. CDR3 DNA sequence: TGTGCCAGCAGTGCCCTCCCTCCGGGGGGCTTCGACGAGCAGTACTTC. Amino acid sequence: CASSALPPGGFDEQYF.

The V call is TRBV20-1, the J call TRBJ1-1, with D maybe TRBD1 (5 bases). CDR1 DFQATT and CDR2 SNEGSKA come from the germline V gene (reference sequence). V was cut by 2 bases and J by 1 base, with 8 bases left in between. The CDR3 spans 13 residues. The CDR3, as DNA: TGCAGTGCTAGAAAGACAGAGAACACTGAAGCTTTCTTT. Its protein is CSARKTENTEAFF.

This clonotype was seen a handful of times. The CDR3 DNA sequence: TGTGCCAGCGACAGGGGTCTGGGCACCGGGGAGCTGTTTTTT. It encodes CASDRGLGTGELFF. V is TRBV19 and J is TRBJ2-2; 8 bases line up with TRBD1. CDR1 and CDR2 (germline): LNHDA, SQIVND (reference sequence). The J segment lost 4 bases and the V segment lost 9 bases, leaving 7 bases of the junction unmatched. This CDR3 has 14 residues.